This is a list of T cell receptor beta chains from one sample in a study of blood T cell repertoires in COVID-19. The assay was immunoSEQ multiplex PCR, and TCRdb's table has in-frame clones only and misses some. The sample consists of 200,000 to 250,000 clones, 80% to 90% of them appearing once. The sample was PBMCs or T cells enriched from blood (not recorded which). These TCRs come from a woman aged 35 to 49 with acute COVID-19. Each CDR3 is given with its conserved first and last residue. A D gene is named only where the DNA matches it firmly. Size values are once, few and many counts, or a class for expanded clones, and some rows have none.

CDR3aa: CASSDRGSGYTF
CDR3nt: TGTGCCAGCAGCGACAGGGGATCCGGCTACACCTTC
j_gene: TRBJ1-2
d_gene: TRBD1
v_gene: TRBV7-3
abundance: -

CDR3aa: CASSGALQGVGYGYTF
CDR3nt: TGTGCCAGCAGTGGAGCCCTGCAGGGGGTGGGGTATGGCTACACCTTC
j_gene: TRBJ1-2
d_gene: TRBD1
v_gene: TRBV6-1
abundance: -

CDR3aa: CASSQEFRITGELFF
CDR3nt: TGCGCCAGCAGCCAAGAATTCAGGATCACCGGGGAGCTGTTTTTT
j_gene: TRBJ2-2
d_gene: -
v_gene: TRBV4-3
abundance: -

CDR3aa: CASSQGPTRGYTF
CDR3nt: TGCGCCAGCAGCCAAGGGCCCACTAGGGGCTACACCTTC
j_gene: TRBJ1-2
d_gene: -
v_gene: TRBV4-1
abundance: -

CDR3aa: CASSVAQGASNEKLFF
CDR3nt: TGTGCCAGCAGCGTGGCACAGGGGGCATCTAATGAAAAACTGTTTTTT
j_gene: TRBJ1-4
d_gene: TRBD1
v_gene: TRBV9
abundance: -

CDR3aa: CASSRRVLANEQFF
CDR3nt: TGTGCCAGCAGCCGACGGGTCTTGGCGAATGAGCAGTTCTTC
j_gene: TRBJ2-1
d_gene: -
v_gene: TRBV13
abundance: -

CDR3aa: CASSRDRGGLNTEAFF
CDR3nt: TGTGCCAGCAGTCGGGACAGGGGAGGATTGAACACTGAAGCTTTCTTT
j_gene: TRBJ1-1
d_gene: TRBD1
v_gene: TRBV5-8
abundance: -

CDR3aa: CATSDSPSGGAYQETQYF
CDR3nt: TGTGCCACCAGTGATTCCCCTAGCGGGGGAGCCTACCAAGAGACCCAGTACTTC
j_gene: TRBJ2-5
d_gene: TRBD2
v_gene: TRBV24-1
abundance: -

CDR3aa: CASSFPLQDPGEQYF
CDR3nt: TGTGCCAGCAGCTTCCCCCTCCAGGATCCCGGTGAGCAGTACTTC
j_gene: TRBJ2-7
d_gene: -
v_gene: TRBV7-9
abundance: -

CDR3aa: CASTRGEYTEAFF
CDR3nt: TGTGCCAGCACCCGAGGAGAGTACACTGAAGCTTTCTTT
j_gene: TRBJ1-1
d_gene: -
v_gene: TRBV12-3/TRBV12-4
abundance: -

CDR3aa: CASSDSTSNVAFF
CDR3nt: TGCGCCAGCAGTGATTCGACAAGTAATGTAGCTTTCTTT
j_gene: TRBJ1-1
d_gene: -
v_gene: TRBV10-2
abundance: -

CDR3aa: CASSMGAGTEAFF
CDR3nt: TGTGCCAGTAGTATGGGGGCGGGTACTGAAGCTTTCTTT
j_gene: TRBJ1-1
d_gene: -
v_gene: TRBV19
abundance: -

CDR3aa: CASSSVATNEKLFF
CDR3nt: TGTGCCAGCAGCTCCGTTGCAACTAATGAAAAACTGTTTTTT
j_gene: TRBJ1-4
d_gene: -
v_gene: TRBV6-5
abundance: -

CDR3aa: CASSVDAGNTEAFF
CDR3nt: TGTGCCAGCAGCGTAGACGCAGGGAACACTGAAGCTTTCTTT
j_gene: TRBJ1-1
d_gene: -
v_gene: TRBV9
abundance: few

CDR3aa: CASSRLAGGYEQFF
CDR3nt: TGTGCCAGCAGTAGACTAGCGGGGGGCTATGAGCAGTTCTTC
j_gene: TRBJ2-1
d_gene: TRBD2
v_gene: TRBV27
abundance: -

CDR3aa: CAWSVTRGEAFF
CDR3nt: TGTGCCTGGAGTGTAACCAGGGGGGAAGCTTTCTTT
j_gene: TRBJ1-1
d_gene: TRBD1
v_gene: TRBV30
abundance: -

CDR3aa: CASIGDYNEQFF
CDR3nt: TGTGCCAGCATCGGGGACTACAATGAGCAGTTCTTC
j_gene: TRBJ2-1
d_gene: -
v_gene: TRBV12-3/TRBV12-4
abundance: -

CDR3aa: CASSQDTGTGGRTEAFF
CDR3nt: TGCGCCAGCAGCCAAGATACCGGGACAGGGGGCAGGACTGAAGCTTTCTTT
j_gene: TRBJ1-1
d_gene: TRBD1
v_gene: TRBV4-1
abundance: -

CDR3aa: CASSGLLSVNTEAFF
CDR3nt: TGTGCCAGCAGTGGTCTGCTTTCAGTGAACACTGAAGCTTTCTTT
j_gene: TRBJ1-1
d_gene: -
v_gene: TRBV25-1
abundance: -

CDR3aa: CASNGQGSATQYF
CDR3nt: TGTGCCAGCAACGGACAGGGTTCGGCTACGCAGTATTTT
j_gene: TRBJ2-3
d_gene: TRBD1
v_gene: TRBV13
abundance: -

CDR3aa: CASSPGEGYDYTF
CDR3nt: TGTGCCAGCTCACCGGGAGAGGGCTATGACTACACCTTC
j_gene: TRBJ1-2
d_gene: -
v_gene: TRBV18
abundance: -

CDR3aa: CASSLATGSQAFF
CDR3nt: TGTGCCAGCAGCTTGGCCACAGGGTCTCAAGCTTTCTTT
j_gene: TRBJ1-1
d_gene: -
v_gene: TRBV5-4
abundance: -

CDR3aa: CASKGAESYNEQFF
CDR3nt: TGCGCCAGCAAAGGGGCAGAGTCCTACAATGAGCAGTTCTTC
j_gene: TRBJ2-1
d_gene: -
v_gene: TRBV5-1
abundance: -

CDR3aa: CASSRGLQGGQQFF
CDR3nt: TGTGCCAGCAGCCGCGGGCTCCAGGGGGGCCAGCAGTTCTTC
j_gene: TRBJ2-1
d_gene: -
v_gene: TRBV14
abundance: -

CDR3aa: CASSFRGLSDGNTIYF
CDR3nt: TGTGCCAGTAGCTTCAGGGGGCTGTCGGATGGAAACACCATATATTTT
j_gene: TRBJ1-3
d_gene: TRBD1
v_gene: TRBV19
abundance: -

CDR3aa: CSAPITVEAFF
CDR3nt: TGCAGTGCCCCTATAACAGTTGAAGCTTTCTTT
j_gene: TRBJ1-1
d_gene: -
v_gene: TRBV20-1
abundance: -

CDR3aa: CASSRTVSYGYTF
CDR3nt: TGTGCCAGCAGTCGGACAGTCTCCTATGGCTACACCTTC
j_gene: TRBJ1-2
d_gene: -
v_gene: TRBV6-5
abundance: -

CDR3aa: CASSPSGDRVDEQFF
CDR3nt: TGCGCCAGCAGCCCGTCGGGAGACAGGGTGGATGAGCAGTTCTTC
j_gene: TRBJ2-1
d_gene: -
v_gene: TRBV4-1
abundance: once

CDR3aa: CASSSDRGNTGELFF
CDR3nt: TGTGCCAGCAGCTCGGACAGGGGTAACACCGGGGAGCTGTTTTTT
j_gene: TRBJ2-2
d_gene: TRBD1
v_gene: TRBV11-2
abundance: -

CDR3aa: CASSTYPGENSYNSPLHF
CDR3nt: TGTGCCAGCAGCACCTATCCAGGGGAGAACTCCTATAATTCACCCCTCCACTTT
j_gene: TRBJ1-6
d_gene: -
v_gene: TRBV3-1/TRBV3-2
abundance: -

CDR3aa: CAISDVSSYEQYF
CDR3nt: TGTGCCATCAGTGATGTCTCCTCCTACGAGCAGTACTTC
j_gene: TRBJ2-7
d_gene: -
v_gene: TRBV10-3
abundance: -

CDR3aa: CASSLRDNGEAFF
CDR3nt: TGTGCCAGCAGCCTCCGGGACAACGGCGAAGCTTTCTTT
j_gene: TRBJ1-1
d_gene: -
v_gene: TRBV27
abundance: once

CDR3aa: CASSSSGAPNEKLFF
CDR3nt: TGCGCCAGCAGCTCATCAGGGGCCCCTAATGAAAAACTGTTTTTT
j_gene: TRBJ1-4
d_gene: -
v_gene: TRBV5-1
abundance: -

CDR3aa: CASSQYKGRAGREKLFF
CDR3nt: TGCGCCAGCAGCCAATACAAAGGACGGGCAGGGCGGGAAAAACTGTTTTTT
j_gene: TRBJ1-4
d_gene: -
v_gene: TRBV4-1
abundance: -

CDR3aa: CASSWGTGVDQPQHF
CDR3nt: TGCGCCAGCAGCTGGGGGACAGGCGTAGATCAGCCCCAGCATTTT
j_gene: TRBJ1-5
d_gene: TRBD1
v_gene: TRBV5-1
abundance: once

CDR3aa: CASSQGLAANEKLFF
CDR3nt: TGCGCCAGCAGCCAAGGGCTGGCAGCTAATGAAAAACTGTTTTTT
j_gene: TRBJ1-4
d_gene: -
v_gene: TRBV4-1
abundance: -

CDR3aa: CASSLRGQDEQYF
CDR3nt: TGTGCCAGCAGCTTAAGAGGACAGGACGAGCAGTACTTC
j_gene: TRBJ2-7
d_gene: TRBD1
v_gene: TRBV7-9
abundance: -

CDR3aa: CAWSATGRKAFF
CDR3nt: TGTGCCTGGAGCGCGACAGGCCGAAAAGCTTTCTTT
j_gene: TRBJ1-1
d_gene: -
v_gene: TRBV30
abundance: -

CDR3aa: CASSEPLTGTGVYGYTF
CDR3nt: TGTGCCAGCAGCGAGCCATTAACCGGGACAGGGGTTTATGGCTACACCTTC
j_gene: TRBJ1-2
d_gene: TRBD1
v_gene: TRBV9
abundance: -

CDR3aa: CSVQPARAGYHEQFF
CDR3nt: TGCAGCGTCCAACCCGCACGAGCAGGGTACCATGAGCAGTTCTTC
j_gene: TRBJ2-1
d_gene: -
v_gene: TRBV29-1
abundance: -

CDR3aa: CASSQDLQGQVNTEAFF
CDR3nt: TGCGCCAGCAGCCAAGACCTACAGGGACAGGTTAACACTGAAGCTTTCTTT
j_gene: TRBJ1-1
d_gene: TRBD1
v_gene: TRBV4-3
abundance: -

CDR3aa: CASRKTGGGIEQFF
CDR3nt: TGTGCCAGCAGAAAAACAGGGGGGGGGATTGAGCAGTTCTTC
j_gene: TRBJ2-1
d_gene: -
v_gene: TRBV7-2
abundance: -

CDR3aa: CASSQTGEDTGELFF
CDR3nt: TGTGCCAGCAGCCAGACAGGGGAGGACACCGGGGAGCTGTTTTTT
j_gene: TRBJ2-2
d_gene: TRBD1
v_gene: TRBV2
abundance: -

CDR3aa: CASSAGAGDYGYTF
CDR3nt: TGTGCCAGCAGCGCGGGCGCGGGGGACTATGGCTACACCTTC
j_gene: TRBJ1-2
d_gene: -
v_gene: TRBV9
abundance: -

CDR3aa: CASSKQGTGTDTQYF
CDR3nt: TGTGCCAGCTCAAAACAGGGGACTGGCACAGATACGCAGTATTTT
j_gene: TRBJ2-3
d_gene: -
v_gene: TRBV18
abundance: -

CDR3aa: CASTGFDGNTIYF
CDR3nt: TGTGCCAGCACAGGGTTCGACGGAAACACCATATATTTT
j_gene: TRBJ1-3
d_gene: -
v_gene: TRBV9
abundance: -

CDR3aa: CASSLGPPGETEAFF
CDR3nt: TGTGCCAGCAGCTTAGGCCCACCGGGTGAGACTGAAGCTTTCTTT
j_gene: TRBJ1-1
d_gene: -
v_gene: TRBV7-9
abundance: -

CDR3aa: CASTPGLAGGSTDTQYF
CDR3nt: TGCGCCAGCACCCCTGGGCTAGCGGGGGGGAGCACAGATACGCAGTATTTT
j_gene: TRBJ2-3
d_gene: TRBD2
v_gene: TRBV5-1
abundance: -

CDR3aa: CASVAQGTNYGYTF
CDR3nt: TGTGCCAGTGTTGCCCAGGGGACTAACTATGGCTACACCTTC
j_gene: TRBJ1-2
d_gene: -
v_gene: TRBV27
abundance: many

CDR3aa: CASSTKGGQTRNTEAFF
CDR3nt: TGTGCCAGCAGCACTAAAGGGGGACAGACAAGGAACACTGAAGCTTTCTTT
j_gene: TRBJ1-1
d_gene: TRBD1
v_gene: TRBV7-9
abundance: -

CDR3aa: CASSVGGDRADTIYF
CDR3nt: TGTGCCAGCAGCGTAGGAGGGGACAGGGCTGACACCATATATTTT
j_gene: TRBJ1-3
d_gene: TRBD1
v_gene: TRBV9
abundance: -

CDR3aa: CAASRRTGSFSYNSPLHF
CDR3nt: TGTGCCGCCAGCCGGAGGACAGGGAGTTTCTCCTATAATTCACCCCTCCACTTT
j_gene: TRBJ1-6
d_gene: TRBD1
v_gene: TRBV30
abundance: few